This TCR beta chain was profiled in a study of blood T cell repertoires in COVID-19. Assay used: immunoSEQ multiplex PCR; TCRdb lists only in-frame clones, some missing. This table has more than 250,000 clones, over 70% appearing once. The receptor was isolated from a woman aged 50 to 65 with acute or convalescent COVID-19. The sample comprised peripheral blood.

CDR3: CASSYSSSEQAMAREQYF. Here the CDR3 DNA reads TGTGCCAGCAGTTACTCCTCTTCGGAACAGGCTATGGCTCGCGAGCAGTACTTC. V and J are TRBV6-2 or TRBV6-3 and TRBJ2-7; D perhaps matches TRBD1 (5 bases). The ends were cut back, 0 bases at V and 6 bases at J, with 24 bases in the middle. CDR1 MNHEY and CDR2 SVGEGT come from the germline V gene. The CDR3 is 18 residues long.